This T cell receptor (beta chain) stems from a study of CD8+ T cells in alopecia areata. CDR3 length equals 14 residues. CDR1 is SGHRS, CDR2 YFSETQ, per germline. Trimming pared 0 bases from V and 0 bases from J, leaving 6 bases between. Details on this clone: The target antigen is unknown.

Investigators isolated RNA and reverse transcribed it into cDNA to act as the sequencing template. Only in-frame clones appear in the TCRdb table, and some are missing; sequencing was by immunoSEQ multiplex PCR. This table holds a few hundred thousand clones, roughly 56% found once. Study-wide results and caveats: Alopecia totalis/universalis scalp especially showed more expanded CD8+ clones than normal scalp. Tissue-resident alphabeta T cells belonging to normal skin likewise get sequenced within scalp specimens.

PBMCs were stained for CD3, CD4 and CD8, and CD4+ and CD8+ T cells were sorted. The TCR originated in a human donor in good health. The source material was CD8+ T cells sorted from blood. The chain carries TRBV5-1 and TRBJ1-1; a weak D match, TRBD1 (5 bases). CDR3: CASSLGGVNTEAFF. CDR3 DNA sequence: TGCGCCAGCAGCTTGGGGGGCGTGAACACTGAAGCTTTCTTT.